The 5 T cell receptor beta chains below were found in one sample sequenced in a study of T cells in Graves' hyperthyroidism and ophthalmopathy. TCR beta CDR3 sequences were amplified from RNA transcripts. HTBI primers were used for first-round RT-PCR of the TCR CDR3. A single record per CDR3 protein comes from TCRdb applying MiXCR to the multiplex PCR reads. The data contain about 260,000 distinct CDR3 sequences, over 20% of them seen just once; the ten biggest clones take up about 60%. Sequencing was carried out using blood. All receptors come from a man under 40 with Graves' ophthalmopathy.

The V and J genes are TRBV12-3 or TRBV12-4 and TRBJ2-1; 10 nucleotides line up with TRBD2. The CDR3 runs to 14 residues. With 6 bases clipped from V and 12 bases from J, the junction kept 11 bases outside the gene matches. The CDR3 sequence is CASRLAGVAARQFF. The CDR3 DNA follows: TGTGCCAGCAGGCTAGCGGGAGTGGCGGCGAGGCAGTTCTTC.

The chain links TRBV28 to TRBJ2-7; D is undetermined. The CDR3 covers 14 residues. The germline V and J ends were trimmed by 6 bases and 3 bases, with 15 bases remaining between them. The V gene's germline CDR1 is MDHEN and CDR2 SYDVKM. The DNA for the CDR3 is TGTGCCAGCAGCCGTACGCACCTTGGCTACGAGCAGTACTTC. Amino acids: CASSRTHLGYEQYF. Full variable domain (remainder filled in from reference TRBV28 and TRBJ2-7): DVKVTQSSRYLVKRTGEKVFLECVQDMDHENMFWYRQDPGLGLRLIYFSYDVKMKEKGDIPEGYSVSREKKERFSLILESASTNQTSMYLCASSRTHLGYEQYFGPGTRLTVT.

The chain joins TRBV5-1 to TRBJ2-4; possible D gene TRBD2, 6 bases. In germline, CDR1 is SGHRS, CDR2 YFSETQ. V was trimmed by 0 bases and J by 1 base, leaving 11 bases between them. The CDR3 runs 16 residues. Here the CDR3 DNA reads TGCGCCAGCAGCTTGGTGGCGGGATCGGCCAAAAACATTCAGTACTTC. Its translation is CASSLVAGSAKNIQYF.

The genes are TRBV7-9 and TRBJ1-2; no definite D call. CDR3 length: 14 amino acids. Germline assignment: CDR1 SEHNR and CDR2 FQNEAQ (reference sequence). V was shortened by 1 base and J by 8 bases, with 14 bases between the two germline ends. The CDR3 protein is CASSLEQIGRGYTF. CDR3 DNA sequence: TGTGCCAGCAGCTTAGAACAAATAGGACGCGGCTACACCTTC.

This chain connects TRBV29-1 to TRBJ1-2, with a tentative D call TRBD1 (6 bases). Germline CDR1 SQVTM, CDR2 ANQGSEA. V was cut by 4 bases and J by 6 bases, with 9 bases left in between. The CDR3 is 11 residues long. CDR3 residues: CSVAQGDGYTF. The CDR3 nucleotides read TGCAGCGTTGCACAGGGTGATGGCTACACCTTC.